The clone carrying this T cell receptor (beta chain) has a single count. Its specificity is not known. CDR3 length: 12 amino acids. Trimming left V 5 bases short and J 7 bases short, with 13 bases between. Germline V lookup: CDR1 SGDLS, CDR2 YYNGEE. CDR3 and TCR beta VDJ profiling relied on genomic DNA as the template. TCRdb re-called the reads through MiXCR, storing one row per CDR3 protein. In the table there are under 350,000 distinct CDR3 sequences, about 56% of which are singletons. The data originate from a study of CD8+CD57+ T cells in acquired aplastic anemia. In the study overall: Each DNA sample taken from sorted CD4+ and CD8+ cells came to approximately 3.3 ug on average. Study-wide findings and caveats: About 29 CD8+ CDR3 sequences occurred in both the patients and the controls.

The sequence derives from a human donor with severe aplastic anemia or a healthy control (not recorded which). This rearrangement joins TRBV9 to TRBJ2-7, with TRBD2 as a possible D gene (5 bases). The specimen sequenced was sorted CD4+, CD8+, or CD8+CD57+ T cells (not recorded which) from PBMCs. The CDR3 DNA follows: TGTGCCAGCAGTCCGTCCCCGGGGGAGCAGTACTTC. It specifies CASSPSPGEQYF.